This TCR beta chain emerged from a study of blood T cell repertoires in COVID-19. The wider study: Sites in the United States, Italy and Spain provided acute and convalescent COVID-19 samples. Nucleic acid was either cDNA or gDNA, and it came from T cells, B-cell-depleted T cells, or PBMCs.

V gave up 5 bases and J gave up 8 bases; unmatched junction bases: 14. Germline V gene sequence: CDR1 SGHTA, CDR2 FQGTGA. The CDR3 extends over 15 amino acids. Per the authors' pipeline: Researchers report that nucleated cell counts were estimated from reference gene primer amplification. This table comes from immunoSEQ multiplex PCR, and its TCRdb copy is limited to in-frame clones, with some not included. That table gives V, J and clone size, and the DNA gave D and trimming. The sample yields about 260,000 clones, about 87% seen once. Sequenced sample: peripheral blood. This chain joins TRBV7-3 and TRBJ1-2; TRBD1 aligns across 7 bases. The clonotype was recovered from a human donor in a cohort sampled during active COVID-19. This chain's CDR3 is CASSPNSQGRGGYTF. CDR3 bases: TGTGCCAGCAGCCCGAATTCACAGGGGAGAGGCGGCTACACCTTC.